A selection of T cell receptor beta chains follows, all from one sample in a study of human T cells and chemical hapten exposure. TCRdb redid the calling of the RACE reads with MiXCR, one entry per CDR3 protein. Among fewer than 500,000 distinct CDR3 sequences listed, roughly 5% were seen once. Here the sequenced sample was whole blood, taken in connection with sensitization to the hapten diphenylcyclopropenone (DPC). Receptors were obtained from a woman between 45 and 65 years old with alopecia areata. Some clones in this sample may be carry-over from other donors' samples. CDR3s include the opening cysteine and the closing phenylalanine or tryptophan. The D gene is left open where the match is weak. Clone size is shown for a subset of rows, as once, few, many or a class of expanded clone.

D: TRBD1
size: many
V: TRBV7-2
J: TRBJ1-2
CDR3: CASSPQGGEYGYTF
DNA: TGTGCCAGCAGCCCCCAGGGGGGCGAGTATGGCTACACCTTC

D: TRBD2
size: many
V: TRBV13
J: TRBJ2-1
CDR3: CASSLGLAGAGLYEQFF
DNA: TGTGCCAGCAGCTTAGGCCTAGCGGGAGCGGGTTTGTATGAGCAGTTCTTC

D: TRBD2
size: NA
V: TRBV6-2/TRBV6-3
J: TRBJ2-2
CDR3: CASSQRGLLSANTGELFF
DNA: TGTGCCAGCAGTCAGCGGGGCTTGCTTTCCGCGAACACCGGGGAGCTGTTTTTT

D: NA
size: few
V: TRBV3-1
J: TRBJ2-7
CDR3: CASSQVFRGPPYEQYF
DNA: TGTGCCAGCAGCCAAGTGTTCCGGGGACCCCCCTACGAGCAGTACTTC

D: NA
size: many
V: TRBV6-2/TRBV6-3
J: TRBJ1-2
CDR3: CASSVPGPFLYYGYTF
DNA: TGTGCCAGCAGTGTACCGGGACCCTTTCTTTACTATGGCTACACCTTC

D: NA
size: many
V: TRBV9
J: TRBJ1-2
CDR3: CASSVRDAKNPDRNYGYTF
DNA: TGTGCCAGCAGCGTAAGGGATGCAAAAAACCCGGACAGAAACTATGGCTACACCTTC

D: NA
size: few
V: TRBV14
J: TRBJ2-1
CDR3: CASSQDIGLSYNEQFF
DNA: TGTGCCAGCAGCCAAGATATAGGTCTCTCCTACAATGAGCAGTTCTTC

D: TRBD2
size: many
V: TRBV12-3/TRBV12-4
J: TRBJ2-3
CDR3: CASSLKRQASGRTDTQYF
DNA: TGTGCCAGCAGTTTAAAGCGGCAGGCTAGCGGGAGGACAGATACGCAGTATTTT

D: TRBD2
size: NA
V: TRBV10-3
J: TRBJ2-3
CDR3: CAISESRTSGTTDTQYF
DNA: TGTGCCATCAGTGAGTCGAGGACTAGCGGTACCACAGATACGCAGTATTTT

D: TRBD1
size: few
V: TRBV5-1
J: TRBJ2-3
CDR3: CASSRSGQGGDTQYF
DNA: TGCGCCAGCAGCCGGTCGGGACAGGGCGGAGATACGCAGTATTTT

D: NA
size: NA
V: TRBV15
J: TRBJ1-5
CDR3: CATSRGRGDNQPQHF
DNA: TGTGCCACCAGCAGAGGCAGGGGAGACAATCAGCCCCAGCATTTT

D: TRBD2
size: many
V: TRBV9
J: TRBJ2-7
CDR3: CASTPRDYPYEQYF
DNA: TGTGCCAGCACCCCGAGGGACTACCCCTACGAGCAGTACTTC

D: NA
size: NA
V: TRBV11-2
J: TRBJ2-3
CDR3: CASAIGGTDTQYF
DNA: TGTGCCAGCGCCATTGGGGGCACAGATACGCAGTATTTT

D: NA
size: many
V: TRBV12-3/TRBV12-4
J: TRBJ2-2
CDR3: CASRGYTGELFF
DNA: TGTGCCAGCAGAGGATACACCGGGGAGCTGTTTTTT

D: NA
size: many
V: TRBV12-3/TRBV12-4
J: TRBJ1-2
CDR3: CASSFFQGRGYTF
DNA: TGTGCCAGCAGTTTCTTCCAGGGGCGCGGCTACACCTTC

D: NA
size: NA
V: TRBV4-1
J: TRBJ2-7
CDR3: CASSRGRADGDEQYF
DNA: TGCGCCAGCAGCCGAGGACGCGCGGACGGGGACGAGCAGTACTTC

D: NA
size: many
V: TRBV6-1
J: TRBJ2-4
CDR3: CASSDRVNIQYF
DNA: TGTGCCAGCAGTGACAGGGTCAACATTCAGTACTTC

D: NA
size: many
V: TRBV12-3/TRBV12-4
J: TRBJ1-2
CDR3: CASSFGQWKNYGYTF
DNA: TGTGCCAGCAGTTTCGGGCAGTGGAAAAACTATGGCTACACCTTC

D: NA
size: many
V: TRBV6-5
J: TRBJ1-3
CDR3: CASSSDPFSGNTIYF
DNA: TGTGCCAGCAGCTCGGACCCCTTCTCTGGAAACACCATATATTTT

D: TRBD1
size: few
V: TRBV20-1
J: TRBJ2-7
CDR3: CSASPTGGTYEQYF
DNA: TGCAGTGCTTCGCCGACAGGGGGCACGTACGAGCAGTACTTC

D: NA
size: NA
V: TRBV6-1
J: TRBJ1-1
CDR3: CASAGSGNTEAFF
DNA: TGTGCCTCTGCGGGGTCAGGGAACACTGAAGCTTTCTTT

D: NA
size: many
V: TRBV6-5
J: TRBJ2-1
CDR3: CASRRTATSYNEQFF
DNA: TGTGCCAGCAGACGGACAGCTACCTCCTACAATGAGCAGTTCTTC

D: TRBD2
size: many
V: TRBV28
J: TRBJ2-1
CDR3: CASSGTSGRSRYYEQFF
DNA: TGTGCCAGCAGTGGAACTAGCGGGAGAAGTCGGTATTATGAGCAGTTCTTC

D: NA
size: few
V: TRBV7-9
J: TRBJ1-1
CDR3: CASSLVAGPNTEAFF
DNA: TGTGCCAGCAGCTTAGTGGCAGGCCCGAACACTGAAGCTTTCTTT

D: TRBD2
size: many
V: TRBV3-1
J: TRBJ2-1
CDR3: CASSQEASGRNEQFF
DNA: TGTGCCAGCAGCCAAGAGGCTAGCGGGAGGAATGAGCAGTTCTTC

D: NA
size: NA
V: TRBV5-4
J: TRBJ1-1
CDR3: CASSLPGPGSGTEAFF
DNA: TGTGCCAGCAGCTTGCCGGGACCCGGGAGTGGCACTGAAGCTTTCTTT

D: TRBD1
size: few
V: TRBV18
J: TRBJ2-1
CDR3: CASSPPLQGAFNEQFF
DNA: TGTGCCAGCTCACCACCCTTACAGGGGGCTTTCAATGAGCAGTTCTTC

D: NA
size: NA
V: TRBV10-3
J: TRBJ2-3
CDR3: CAISDLAITDTQYF
DNA: TGTGCCATCAGTGACCTAGCTATCACAGATACGCAGTATTTT

D: NA
size: NA
V: TRBV20-1
J: TRBJ1-2
CDR3: CSATPGGGRGGYTF
DNA: TGCAGTGCCACCCCTGGGGGGGGACGGGGTGGCTACACCTTC

D: TRBD2
size: many
V: TRBV5-1
J: TRBJ2-7
CDR3: CASSPRTSAYEQYF
DNA: TGCGCCAGCAGCCCTAGGACTAGCGCCTACGAGCAGTACTTC

D: TRBD1
size: many
V: TRBV28
J: TRBJ1-1
CDR3: CASILTGVNTEAFF
DNA: TGTGCCAGCATACTGACAGGGGTCAACACTGAAGCTTTCTTT

D: TRBD1
size: many
V: TRBV6-5
J: TRBJ1-2
CDR3: CASKLRGRNGYTF
DNA: TGTGCCAGCAAGTTGAGGGGGCGTAATGGCTACACCTTC

D: NA
size: many
V: TRBV12-3/TRBV12-4
J: TRBJ1-1
CDR3: CASSLDAGMNTEAFF
DNA: TGTGCCAGCAGTTTAGATGCAGGCATGAACACTGAAGCTTTCTTT

D: NA
size: many
V: TRBV15
J: TRBJ2-1
CDR3: CATSRDPNEQFF
DNA: TGTGCCACCAGCAGAGATCCGAATGAGCAGTTCTTC

D: NA
size: few
V: TRBV12-3/TRBV12-4
J: TRBJ2-7
CDR3: CASSLRPEAYEQYF
DNA: TGTGCCAGCAGTTTAAGGCCAGAAGCTTACGAGCAGTACTTC

D: TRBD2
size: NA
V: TRBV30
J: TRBJ2-3
CDR3: CAWSLGGPKDTQYF
DNA: TGTGCCTGGAGTTTGGGAGGGCCAAAAGATACGCAGTATTTT

D: TRBD2
size: many
V: TRBV29-1
J: TRBJ2-2
CDR3: CSVEVTSGSYRGELFF
DNA: TGCAGCGTTGAAGTGACTAGCGGCTCTTACCGCGGGGAGCTGTTTTTT

D: NA
size: many
V: TRBV7-9
J: TRBJ2-7
CDR3: CASSLSPQGISYEQYF
DNA: TGTGCCAGCAGCTTATCTCCGCAGGGAATTTCCTACGAGCAGTACTTC

D: NA
size: few
V: TRBV28
J: TRBJ1-5
CDR3: CASSPQQWASNQPQHF
DNA: TGTGCCAGCAGTCCTCAACAGTGGGCAAGCAATCAGCCCCAGCATTTT

D: NA
size: many
V: TRBV27
J: TRBJ2-3
CDR3: CASSYYSTSTDTQYF
DNA: TGTGCCAGCAGCTATTACTCGACTAGCACAGATACGCAGTATTTT

D: TRBD2
size: few
V: TRBV7-9
J: TRBJ2-3
CDR3: CASSSTSGAPFTDTQYF
DNA: TGTGCCAGCAGTTCGACTAGCGGGGCCCCGTTCACAGATACGCAGTATTTT

D: NA
size: NA
V: TRBV21-1
J: TRBJ2-5
CDR3: CASSKGATGETQYF
DNA: TGTGCCAGCAGCAAAGGGGCGACCGGAGAGACCCAGTACTTC

D: TRBD2
size: many
V: TRBV7-9
J: TRBJ2-3
CDR3: CASSAKLAGGPPDTQYF
DNA: TGTGCCAGCAGCGCCAAACTAGCGGGAGGGCCCCCAGATACGCAGTATTTT

D: NA
size: few
V: TRBV19
J: TRBJ2-1
CDR3: CASSLGKYNEQFF
DNA: TGTGCCAGTAGTCTGGGGAAATACAATGAGCAGTTCTTC

D: TRBD1
size: many
V: TRBV14
J: TRBJ1-3
CDR3: CASSRTGTGGNTIYF
DNA: TGTGCCAGCAGCCGCACCGGGACAGGGGGGAACACCATATATTTT

D: NA
size: many
V: TRBV29-1
J: TRBJ2-1
CDR3: CSVEVGLANEQFF
DNA: TGCAGCGTTGAAGTCGGGCTAGCCAATGAGCAGTTCTTC

D: TRBD2
size: NA
V: TRBV27
J: TRBJ2-5
CDR3: CASSINLAGDTGETQYF
DNA: TGTGCCAGCAGTATTAACCTAGCGGGAGACACCGGGGAGACCCAGTACTTC

D: TRBD1
size: many
V: TRBV4-3
J: TRBJ2-1
CDR3: CASSRGQGLNNEQFF
DNA: TGCGCCAGCAGCCGCGGACAGGGTTTAAACAATGAGCAGTTCTTC

D: NA
size: many
V: TRBV20-1
J: TRBJ1-1
CDR3: CSVIRNTEAFF
DNA: TGCAGTGTAATCAGGAACACTGAAGCTTTCTTT